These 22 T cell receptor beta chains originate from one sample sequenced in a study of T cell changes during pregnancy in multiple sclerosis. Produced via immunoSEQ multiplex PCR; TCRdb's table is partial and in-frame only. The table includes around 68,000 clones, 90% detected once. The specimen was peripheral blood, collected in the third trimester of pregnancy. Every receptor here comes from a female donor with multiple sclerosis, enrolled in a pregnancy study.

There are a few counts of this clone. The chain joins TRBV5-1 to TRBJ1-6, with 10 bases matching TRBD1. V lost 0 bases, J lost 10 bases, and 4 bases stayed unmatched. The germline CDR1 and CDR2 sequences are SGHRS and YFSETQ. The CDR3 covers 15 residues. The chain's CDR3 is CASSLAGQGYSPLHF. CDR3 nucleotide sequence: TGCGCCAGCAGCTTGGCGGGACAGGGGTACTCACCCCTCCACTTT.

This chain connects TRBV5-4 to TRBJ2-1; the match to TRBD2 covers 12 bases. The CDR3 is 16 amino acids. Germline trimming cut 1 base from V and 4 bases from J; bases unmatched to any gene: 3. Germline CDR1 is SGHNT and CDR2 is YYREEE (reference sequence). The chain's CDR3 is CASSLSSGGGYNEQFF. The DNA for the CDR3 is TGTGCCAGCAGCTTGTCTAGCGGGGGGGGTTACAATGAGCAGTTCTTC.

CDR3 loop: CAYDWTSGSTDTQYF. CDR3 coding DNA: TGTGCCTACGACTGGACTAGCGGGAGCACAGATACGCAGTATTTT. This sequence joins TRBV30 and TRBJ2-3, with 11 positions matching TRBD2. V lost 7 bases, J lost 0 bases, and 6 bases stayed unmatched. The CDR3 length is 15 residues. Germline V gene sequence: CDR1 GTSNPN, CDR2 SVGIG (reference sequence). The variable domain in full, completed from reference TRBV30 and TRBJ2-3, reads SQTIHQWPATLVQPVGSPLSLECTVEGTSNPNLYWYRQAAGRGLQLLFYSVGIGQISSEVPQNLSASRPQDRQFILSSKKLLLSDSGFYLCAYDWTSGSTDTQYFGPGTRLTVL.

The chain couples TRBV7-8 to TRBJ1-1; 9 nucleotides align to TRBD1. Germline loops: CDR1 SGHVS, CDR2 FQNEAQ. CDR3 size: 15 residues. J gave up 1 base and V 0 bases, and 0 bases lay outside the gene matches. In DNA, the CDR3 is TGTGCCAGCAGCTTAGCGGGACAGGGGAACACTGAAGCTTTCTTT. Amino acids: CASSLAGQGNTEAFF.

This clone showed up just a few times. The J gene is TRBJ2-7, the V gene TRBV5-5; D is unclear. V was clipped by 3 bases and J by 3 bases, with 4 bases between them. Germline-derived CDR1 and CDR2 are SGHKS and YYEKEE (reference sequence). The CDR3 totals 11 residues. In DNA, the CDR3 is TGTGCCAGCAGCTGGCTCTACGAGCAGTACTTC. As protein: CASSWLYEQYF.

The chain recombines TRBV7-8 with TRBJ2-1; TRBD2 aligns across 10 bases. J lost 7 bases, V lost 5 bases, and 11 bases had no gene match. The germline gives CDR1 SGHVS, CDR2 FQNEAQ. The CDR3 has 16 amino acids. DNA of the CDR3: TGTGCCAGCAGCCCGCGAGCGGGGGGGTTCGAGAATGAGCAGTTCTTC. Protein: CASSPRAGGFENEQFF. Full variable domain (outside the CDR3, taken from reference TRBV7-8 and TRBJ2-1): GAGVSQSPRYKVAKRGQDVALRCDPISGHVSLFWYQQALGQGPEFLTYFQNEAQLDKSGLPSDRFFAERPEGSVSTLKIQRTQQEDSAVYLCASSPRAGGFENEQFFGPGTRLTVL.

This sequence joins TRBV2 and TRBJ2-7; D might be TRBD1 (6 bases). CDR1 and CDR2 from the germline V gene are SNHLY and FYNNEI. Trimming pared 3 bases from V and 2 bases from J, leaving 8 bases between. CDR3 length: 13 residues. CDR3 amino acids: CASSDGTTYEQYF. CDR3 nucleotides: TGTGCCAGCAGTGATGGGACAACCTACGAGCAGTACTTC.

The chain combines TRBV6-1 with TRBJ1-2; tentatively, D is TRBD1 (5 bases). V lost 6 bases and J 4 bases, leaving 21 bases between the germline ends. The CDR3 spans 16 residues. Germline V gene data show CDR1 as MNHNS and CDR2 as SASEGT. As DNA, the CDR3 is TGTGCCAGCAGCGAATCCAAAGGGGCCCCGTCCTATGGCTACACCTTC. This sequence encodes CASSESKGAPSYGYTF.

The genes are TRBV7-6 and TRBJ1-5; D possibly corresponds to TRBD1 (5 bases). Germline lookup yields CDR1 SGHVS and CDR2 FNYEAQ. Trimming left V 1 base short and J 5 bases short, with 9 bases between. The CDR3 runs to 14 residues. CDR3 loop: CASSLVQGDQPQHF. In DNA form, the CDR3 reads TGTGCCAGCAGCTTAGTGCAAGGGGATCAGCCCCAGCATTTT.

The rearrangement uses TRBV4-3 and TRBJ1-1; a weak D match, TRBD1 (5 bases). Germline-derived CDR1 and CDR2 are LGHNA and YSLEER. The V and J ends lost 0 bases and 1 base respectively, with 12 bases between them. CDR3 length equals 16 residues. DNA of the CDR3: TGCGCCAGCAGCCAAGATCGGCGGGGACGGAACACTGAAGCTTTCTTT. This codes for CASSQDRRGRNTEAFF.

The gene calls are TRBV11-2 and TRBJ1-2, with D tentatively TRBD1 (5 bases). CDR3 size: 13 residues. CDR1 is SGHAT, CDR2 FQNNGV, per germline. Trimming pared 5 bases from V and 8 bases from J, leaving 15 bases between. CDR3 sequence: CASSAQGKGGYTF. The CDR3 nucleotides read TGTGCCAGCAGCGCCCAGGGAAAGGGCGGCTACACCTTC.

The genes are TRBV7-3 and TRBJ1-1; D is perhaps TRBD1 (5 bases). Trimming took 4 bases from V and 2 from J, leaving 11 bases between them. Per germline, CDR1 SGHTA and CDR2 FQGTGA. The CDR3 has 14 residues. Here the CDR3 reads CASSSLGGNTEAFF. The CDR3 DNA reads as TGTGCCAGCAGCTCCCTGGGGGGTAACACTGAAGCTTTCTTT.

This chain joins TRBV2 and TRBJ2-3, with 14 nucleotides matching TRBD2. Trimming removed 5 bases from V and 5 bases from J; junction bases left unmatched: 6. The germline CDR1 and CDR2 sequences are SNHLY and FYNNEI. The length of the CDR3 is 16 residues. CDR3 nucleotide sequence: TGTGCCAGCAGTAGACTAGCGGGAGGGCCCGTAGATACGCAGTATTTT. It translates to CASSRLAGGPVDTQYF.

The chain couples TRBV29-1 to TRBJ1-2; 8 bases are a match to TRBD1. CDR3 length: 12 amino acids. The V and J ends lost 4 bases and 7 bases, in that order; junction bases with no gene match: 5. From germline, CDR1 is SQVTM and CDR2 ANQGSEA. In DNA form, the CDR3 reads TGCAGCGTTGGCGGACAGGGAGGTGGCTACACCTTC. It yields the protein CSVGGQGGGYTF.

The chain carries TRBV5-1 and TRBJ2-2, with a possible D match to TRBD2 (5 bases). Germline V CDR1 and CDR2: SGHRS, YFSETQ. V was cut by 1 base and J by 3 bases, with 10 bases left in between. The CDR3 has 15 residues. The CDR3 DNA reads TGCGCCAGCAGCTTGCTAGCCCGAGACACCGGGGAGCTGTTTTTT. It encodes CASSLLARDTGELFF.

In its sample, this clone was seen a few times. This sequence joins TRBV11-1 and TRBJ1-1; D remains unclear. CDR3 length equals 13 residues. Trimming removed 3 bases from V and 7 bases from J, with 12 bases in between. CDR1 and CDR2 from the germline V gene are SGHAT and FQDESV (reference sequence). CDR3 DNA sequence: TGTGCCAGCAGCTTGAGATTCCTCAATGAAGCTTTCTTT. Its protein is CASSLRFLNEAFF.

The CDR3 DNA sequence: TGTGCCAGCAGTCCGATGGGCGGGGGCCAGTACGAGCAGTACTTC. As protein: CASSPMGGGQYEQYF. The gene calls are TRBV7-2 and TRBJ2-7; a weak D match, TRBD2 (7 bases). The germline V gene encodes CDR1 SGHTA and CDR2 FQGNSA. V lost 6 bases to trimming and J lost 4 bases, with 19 bases between them. CDR3 length: 15 amino acids.

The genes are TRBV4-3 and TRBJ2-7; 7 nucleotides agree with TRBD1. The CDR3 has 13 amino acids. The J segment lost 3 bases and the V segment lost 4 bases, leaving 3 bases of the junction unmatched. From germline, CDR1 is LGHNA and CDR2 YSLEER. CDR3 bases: TGCGCCAGCAGCCCGGCAGGGGGCTACGAGCAGTACTTC. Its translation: CASSPAGGYEQYF.

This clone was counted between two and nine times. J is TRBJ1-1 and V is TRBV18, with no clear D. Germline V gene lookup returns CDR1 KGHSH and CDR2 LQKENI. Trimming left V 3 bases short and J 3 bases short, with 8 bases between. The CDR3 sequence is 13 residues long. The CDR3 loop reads CASSPRVDTEAFF. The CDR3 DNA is TGTGCCAGCTCACCGCGCGTGGACACTGAAGCTTTCTTT. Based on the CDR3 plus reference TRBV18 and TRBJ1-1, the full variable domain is NAGVMQNPRHLVRRRGQEARLRCSPMKGHSHVYWYRQLPEEGLKFMVYLQKENIIDESGMPKERFSAEFPKEGPSILRIQQVVRGDSAAYFCASSPRVDTEAFFGQGTRLTVV.

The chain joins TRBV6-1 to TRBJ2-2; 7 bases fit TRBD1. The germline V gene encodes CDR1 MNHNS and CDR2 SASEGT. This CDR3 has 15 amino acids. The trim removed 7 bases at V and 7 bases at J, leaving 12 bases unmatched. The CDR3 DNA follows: TGTGCCAGCAACCGAGCGACAGGGTCGGACGGGGAGCTGTTTTTT. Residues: CASNRATGSDGELFF.

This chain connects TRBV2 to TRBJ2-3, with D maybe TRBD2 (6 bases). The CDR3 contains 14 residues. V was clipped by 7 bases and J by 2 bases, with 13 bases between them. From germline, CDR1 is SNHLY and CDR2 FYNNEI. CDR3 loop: CASISGPNTDTQYF. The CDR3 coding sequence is TGTGCCAGCATCAGCGGGCCGAACACAGATACGCAGTATTTT. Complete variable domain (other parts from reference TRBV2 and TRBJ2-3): EPEVTQTPSHQVTQMGQEVILRCVPISNHLYFYWYRQILGQKVEFLVSFYNNEISEKSEIFDDQFSVERPDGSNFTLKIRSTKLEDSAMYFCASISGPNTDTQYFGPGTRLTVL.

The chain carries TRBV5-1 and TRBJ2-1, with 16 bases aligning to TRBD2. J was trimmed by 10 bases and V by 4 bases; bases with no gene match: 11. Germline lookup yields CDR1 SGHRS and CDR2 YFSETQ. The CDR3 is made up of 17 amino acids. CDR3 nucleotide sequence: TGCGCCAGCAGCATGGGACTAGCGGGAGGGTTAGCGCGGGAGCAGTTCTTC. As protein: CASSMGLAGGLAREQFF.